A single sample gave rise to the 19 T cell receptor beta chains below, sequenced in a study of T cell changes during pregnancy in multiple sclerosis. Sequencing used immunoSEQ multiplex PCR; TCRdb keeps in-frame clones, though not all of them. The repertoire holds about 67,000 clones, with approximately 90% as singletons. The sequencing here drew on peripheral blood, taken in the first trimester of pregnancy. The receptors were sampled from a female donor in good health, enrolled as a control in a pregnancy study.

The chain is built from TRBV27 and TRBJ2-1; D gene ambiguous. The CDR3 consists of 15 residues. Germline lookup yields CDR1 MNHEY and CDR2 SMNVEV (reference sequence). Trimming shortened V by 1 base and J by 2 bases, and 9 bases separated the two germline ends. CDR3: CASSLYSQTYNEQFF. CDR3 coding DNA: TGTGCCAGCAGTTTATACTCCCAAACCTACAATGAGCAGTTCTTC.

This clone was observed once. The V gene is TRBV6-5, the J gene TRBJ2-7; 8 bases agree with TRBD2. The CDR3 spans 15 residues. With 4 bases clipped from V and 5 bases from J, the junction kept 10 bases outside the gene matches. The germline CDR1 and CDR2 sequences are MNHEY and SVGAGI. Written as DNA, the CDR3 is TGTGCCAGCAGTTCACTAGCGGCGCACGGCCACGAGCAGTACTTC. It specifies CASSSLAAHGHEQYF.

This rearrangement joins TRBV28 to TRBJ2-5; TRBD2 matches 9 bases. The CDR3 sequence is 15 residues long. Trimming took 5 bases from V and 5 from J; bases not matched to a gene: 9. Germline CDR1 and CDR2: MDHEN and SYDVKM. CDR3 sequence reads: CASSPAGGAGETQYF. CDR3 nucleotides: TGTGCCAGCAGTCCAGCGGGAGGCGCGGGGGAGACCCAGTACTTC.

The gene calls are TRBV2 and TRBJ2-3; 9 bases agree with TRBD2. The CDR3 is 15 amino acids. J lost 5 bases, V lost 2 bases, and 5 bases had no gene match. The germline V gene has CDR1 SNHLY and CDR2 FYNNEI. The CDR3 DNA reads as TGTGCCAGCAGTGAAAGCGGGAGGTGGGGAGATACGCAGTATTTT. It yields the protein CASSESGRWGDTQYF.

This sequence joins TRBV5-1 and TRBJ1-4; 7 bases map to TRBD1. Trimming at V came to 3 bases and at J to 3 bases, leaving 5 bases not matched to a gene. Germline CDR1 SGHRS, CDR2 YFSETQ. The CDR3 has 15 residues. CDR3 protein: CASSSSGGSNEKLFF. CDR3 coding DNA: TGCGCCAGCAGCTCCTCAGGGGGATCTAATGAAAAACTGTTTTTT.

The chain employs TRBV7-9 and TRBJ1-5, with a tentative D call TRBD1 (6 bases). The CDR3 runs to 16 residues. With 4 bases removed from V and 5 bases from J, the gap between germline ends came to 18 bases. Germline CDR1 reads SEHNR; CDR2 reads FQNEAQ (reference sequence). CDR3: CASSSGSGRGHQPQHF. The CDR3 DNA follows: TGTGCCAGCAGCTCCGGGTCTGGCAGGGGTCATCAGCCCCAGCATTTT. The full variable domain, with the rest looked up from reference TRBV7-9 and TRBJ1-5, is DTGVSQNPRHKITKRGQNVTFRCDPISEHNRLYWYRQTLGQGPEFLTYFQNEAQLEKSRLLSDRFSAERPKGSFSTLEIQRTEQGDSAMYLCASSSGSGRGHQPQHFGDGTRLSIL.

The chain joins TRBV5-4 to TRBJ2-1; 10 bases are a match to TRBD2. CDR1 and CDR2 from the germline V gene are SGHNT and YYREEE (reference sequence). This CDR3 is 16 amino acids long. J gave up 6 bases and V 2 bases, and 8 bases lay outside the gene matches. CDR3 region: CASSFVAGGLGNEQFF. DNA for the CDR3: TGTGCCAGCAGCTTTGTAGCGGGAGGCTTAGGCAATGAGCAGTTCTTC.

This clone was seen only a few times. The J gene is TRBJ1-5, the V gene TRBV7-4, with TRBD1 matching over 8 bases. Germline V CDR1 and CDR2: SGHVT, SQSDAQ. The CDR3 has 10 residues. J gave up 15 bases and V 5 bases, and 3 bases lay outside the gene matches. CDR3 residues: CASSRDRPHF. The CDR3 bases are TGTGCCAGCAGCAGGGACAGGCCGCATTTT.

This chain uses TRBV5-1 with TRBJ2-7; a weak D match, TRBD1 (5 bases). The length of the CDR3 is 14 residues. Germline V gives CDR1 SGHRS, CDR2 YFSETQ. Trimming pared 1 base from V and 3 bases from J, leaving 11 bases between. Here the CDR3 reads CASSLNAGNYEQYF. The DNA for the CDR3 is TGCGCCAGCAGCTTGAACGCAGGGAACTACGAGCAGTACTTC.

The rearrangement joins TRBV2 to TRBJ1-2; TRBD1 aligns across 7 bases. J lost 4 bases, V lost 6 bases, and 11 bases had no gene match. The CDR3 length is 15 residues. Germline CDR1 reads SNHLY; CDR2 reads FYNNEI. For the CDR3, the DNA is TGTGCCAGCAGGGGAACGGGACAGCCGTCCTATGGCTACACCTTC. It codes for CASRGTGQPSYGYTF.

This chain uses TRBV5-1 with TRBJ2-1, with TRBD2 identical over 7 bases. This CDR3 has 14 amino acids. Germline CDR1 and CDR2: SGHRS and YFSETQ. The J segment lost 10 bases and the V segment lost 0 bases, leaving 7 bases of the junction unmatched. CDR3 loop: CASSLGLATTEQFF. In DNA, the CDR3 is TGCGCCAGCAGCTTGGGACTAGCAACGACGGAGCAGTTCTTC.

This chain joins TRBV6-6 and TRBJ1-5, with D uncertain. Germline V gene sequence: CDR1 MNHNY, CDR2 SVGAGI (reference sequence). The CDR3 totals 13 residues. Trimming removed 6 bases from V and 3 bases from J, with 9 bases in between. DNA for the CDR3: TGTGCCAGCAGCAACAGATTCAATCAGCCCCAGCATTTT. Translation gives CASSNRFNQPQHF.

This sequence joins TRBV6-4 and TRBJ2-2; D unclear. The germline V gene encodes CDR1 MRHNA and CDR2 SNTAGT. V lost 5 bases and J 7 bases, leaving 17 bases between the germline ends. The CDR3 consists of 15 residues. The CDR3 sequence is CASSLSSLTSGELFF. CDR3 coding DNA: TGTGCCAGCAGTCTCTCCAGTTTAACAAGCGGGGAGCTGTTTTTT.

The gene calls are TRBV14 and TRBJ2-1; TRBD1 aligns across 9 bases. After removal of 0 bases from V and 6 bases from J, the junction contained 6 bases not matched to a gene. CDR3 length equals 16 residues. CDR1 and CDR2 from the germline V gene are SGHDN and FVKESK. CDR3 residues: CASSQDPGQGFNEQFF. CDR3 in DNA: TGTGCCAGCAGCCAAGACCCGGGACAGGGATTCAATGAGCAGTTCTTC.

The V gene is TRBV5-1, the J gene TRBJ2-1; tentatively, D is TRBD2 (6 bases). V was trimmed by 1 base and J by 0 bases, leaving 8 bases between them. This CDR3 spans 15 amino acids. The germline CDR1 and CDR2 sequences are SGHRS and YFSETQ. The CDR3 DNA reads TGCGCCAGCAGCTTGCTGGGGGGCTCCTACAATGAGCAGTTCTTC. Translated, it gives CASSLLGGSYNEQFF.

CDR3 coding DNA: TGTGCCAGCAGCCAAGATCAGGGCGGGATGGGCATTCAGTACTTC. It translates to CASSQDQGGMGIQYF. The rearrangement joins TRBV4-2 to TRBJ2-4; TRBD2 might be the D (6 bases). Per germline, CDR1 LGHNA and CDR2 YNFKEQ. The CDR3 loop spans 15 amino acids. Trimming took 0 bases from V and 9 from J, leaving 15 bases between them.

This clone was observed a single time. The chain has TRBV4-1 and TRBJ1-5; maybe TRBD1 (6 bases). Trimming shortened V by 1 base and J by 6 bases, and 13 bases separated the two germline ends. This CDR3 contains 15 residues. Germline-derived CDR1 and CDR2 are MGHRA and YSYEKL. CDR3 DNA sequence: TGCGCCAGCAGCCAAGGGGAACAGGGTCGTCAGCCCCAGCATTTT. Its protein is CASSQGEQGRQPQHF.

The chain uses TRBV7-8 and TRBJ2-2; a weak D match, TRBD1 (5 bases). V dropped 5 bases and J dropped 5 bases, with 12 bases sitting between them. Germline-derived CDR1 and CDR2 are SGHVS and FQNEAQ. This CDR3 has 14 amino acids. CDR3 loop: CASSIAPGTGELFF. As DNA, the CDR3 is TGTGCCAGCAGCATCGCCCCAGGGACCGGGGAGCTGTTTTTT.

The chain uses TRBV4-2 and TRBJ2-7; the match to TRBD2 covers 8 bases. The CDR3 totals 18 residues. Germline CDR1 LGHNA, CDR2 YNFKEQ. Trimming removed 0 bases from V and 2 bases from J; junction bases left unmatched: 12. The CDR3 reads CASSQDPLFSGNAYEQYF. The CDR3 DNA reads as TGTGCCAGCAGCCAAGATCCCCTGTTTAGCGGGAACGCCTACGAGCAGTACTTC.